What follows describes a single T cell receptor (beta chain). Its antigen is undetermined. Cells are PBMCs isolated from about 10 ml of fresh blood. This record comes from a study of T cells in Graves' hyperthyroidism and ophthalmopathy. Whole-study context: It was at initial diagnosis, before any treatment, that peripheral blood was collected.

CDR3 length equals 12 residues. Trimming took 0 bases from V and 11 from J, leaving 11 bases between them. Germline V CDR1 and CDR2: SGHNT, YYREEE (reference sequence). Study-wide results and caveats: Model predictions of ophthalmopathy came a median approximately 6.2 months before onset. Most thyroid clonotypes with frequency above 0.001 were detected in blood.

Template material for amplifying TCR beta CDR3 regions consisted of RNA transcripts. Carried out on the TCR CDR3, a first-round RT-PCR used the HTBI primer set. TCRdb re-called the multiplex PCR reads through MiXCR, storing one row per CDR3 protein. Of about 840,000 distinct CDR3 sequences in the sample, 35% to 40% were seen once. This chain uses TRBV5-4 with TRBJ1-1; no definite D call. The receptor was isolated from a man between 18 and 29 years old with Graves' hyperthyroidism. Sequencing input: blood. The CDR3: CASSLVGSQAFF. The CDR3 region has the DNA TGTGCCAGCAGCTTGGTCGGGAGTCAGGCTTTCTTT.